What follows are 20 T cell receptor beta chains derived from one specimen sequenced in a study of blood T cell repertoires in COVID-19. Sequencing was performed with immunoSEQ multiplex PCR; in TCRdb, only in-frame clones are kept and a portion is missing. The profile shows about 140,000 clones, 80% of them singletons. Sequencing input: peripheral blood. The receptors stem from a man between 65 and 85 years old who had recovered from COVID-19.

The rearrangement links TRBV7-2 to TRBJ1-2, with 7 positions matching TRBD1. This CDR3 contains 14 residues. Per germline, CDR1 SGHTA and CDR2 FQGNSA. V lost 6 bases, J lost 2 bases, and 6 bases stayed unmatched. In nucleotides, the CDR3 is TGTGCCAGCAGTCCGGACAGGTGGAACTATGGCTACACCTTC. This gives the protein CASSPDRWNYGYTF.

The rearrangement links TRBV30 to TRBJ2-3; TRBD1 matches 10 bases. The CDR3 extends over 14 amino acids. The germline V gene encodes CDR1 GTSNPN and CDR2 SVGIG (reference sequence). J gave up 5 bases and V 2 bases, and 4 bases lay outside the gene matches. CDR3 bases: TGTGCCTGGAGTCCCGGGACAGGGGAAGATACGCAGTATTTT. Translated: CAWSPGTGEDTQYF.

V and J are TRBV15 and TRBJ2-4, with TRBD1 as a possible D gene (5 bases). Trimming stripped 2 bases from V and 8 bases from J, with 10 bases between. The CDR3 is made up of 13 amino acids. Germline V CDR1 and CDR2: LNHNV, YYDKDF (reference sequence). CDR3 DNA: TGTGCCACCAGCAGAAATCCAGGGCACATTCAGTACTTC. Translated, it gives CATSRNPGHIQYF.

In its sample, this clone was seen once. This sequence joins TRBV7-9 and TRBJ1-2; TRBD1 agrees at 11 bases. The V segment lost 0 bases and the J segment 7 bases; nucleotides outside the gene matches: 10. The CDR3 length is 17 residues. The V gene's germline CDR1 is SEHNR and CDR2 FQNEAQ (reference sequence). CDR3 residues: CASSLAGGTGGFGGYTF. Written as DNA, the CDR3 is TGTGCCAGCAGCTTAGCTGGAGGGACAGGGGGATTTGGTGGCTACACCTTC.

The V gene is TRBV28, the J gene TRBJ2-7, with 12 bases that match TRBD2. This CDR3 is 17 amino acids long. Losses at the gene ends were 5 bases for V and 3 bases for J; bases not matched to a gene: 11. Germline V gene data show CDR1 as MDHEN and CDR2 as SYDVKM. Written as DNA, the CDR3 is TGTGCCAGCAGTCTTCACACTCTAGCGGGAGGGTTCTACGAGCAGTACTTC. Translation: CASSLHTLAGGFYEQYF.

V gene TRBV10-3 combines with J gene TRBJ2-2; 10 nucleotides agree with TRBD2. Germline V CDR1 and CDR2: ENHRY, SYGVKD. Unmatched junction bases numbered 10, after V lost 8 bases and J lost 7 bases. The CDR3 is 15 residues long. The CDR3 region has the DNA TGTGCCATCTCGCTAGCGGGAGAAAGTATCGGGGAGCTGTTTTTT. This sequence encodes CAISLAGESIGELFF.

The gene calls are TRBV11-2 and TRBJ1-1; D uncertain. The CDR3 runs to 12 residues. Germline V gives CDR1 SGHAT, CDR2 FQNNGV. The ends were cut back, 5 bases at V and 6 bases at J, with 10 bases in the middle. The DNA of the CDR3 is TGTGCCAGCAGCCCATTAAGCCCTGAAGCTTTCTTT. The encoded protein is CASSPLSPEAFF.

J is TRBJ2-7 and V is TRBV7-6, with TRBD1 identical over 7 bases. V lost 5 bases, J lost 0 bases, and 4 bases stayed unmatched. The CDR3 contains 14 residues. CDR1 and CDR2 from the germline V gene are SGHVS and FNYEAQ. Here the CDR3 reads CASSQRQGSYEQYF. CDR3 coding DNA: TGTGCCAGCAGCCAGCGACAGGGCTCCTACGAGCAGTACTTC.

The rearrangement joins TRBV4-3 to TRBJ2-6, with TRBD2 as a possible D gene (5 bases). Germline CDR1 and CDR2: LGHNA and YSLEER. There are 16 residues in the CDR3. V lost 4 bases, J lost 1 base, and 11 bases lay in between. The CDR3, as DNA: TGCGCCAGCAGCCCGACCACGGGATCTGGGGCCAACGTCCTGACTTTC. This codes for CASSPTTGSGANVLTF.

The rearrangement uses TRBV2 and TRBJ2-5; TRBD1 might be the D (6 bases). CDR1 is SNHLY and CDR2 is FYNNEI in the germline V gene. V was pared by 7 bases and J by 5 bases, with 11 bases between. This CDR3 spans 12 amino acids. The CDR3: CASKTGPETQYF. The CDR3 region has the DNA TGTGCCAGCAAGACAGGCCCCGAGACCCAGTACTTC.

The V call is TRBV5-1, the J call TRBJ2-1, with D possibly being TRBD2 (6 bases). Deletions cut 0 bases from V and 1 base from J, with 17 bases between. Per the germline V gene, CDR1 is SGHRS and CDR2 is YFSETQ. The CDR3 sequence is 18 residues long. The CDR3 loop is CASSLVTAGHLSYNEQFF. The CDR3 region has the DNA TGCGCCAGCAGCTTGGTGACGGCGGGGCACCTTTCCTACAATGAGCAGTTCTTC.

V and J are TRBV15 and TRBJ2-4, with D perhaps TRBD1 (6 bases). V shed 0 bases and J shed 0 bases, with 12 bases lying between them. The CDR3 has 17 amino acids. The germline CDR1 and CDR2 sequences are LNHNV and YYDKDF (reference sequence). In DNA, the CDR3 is TGTGCCACCAGCAGAGATCCAGGGGAACTAGCCAAAAACATTCAGTACTTC. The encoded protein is CATSRDPGELAKNIQYF. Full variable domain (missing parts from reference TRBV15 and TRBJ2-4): DAMVIQNPRYQVTQFGKPVTLSCSQTLNHNVMYWYQQKSSQAPKLLFHYYDKDFNNEADTPDNFQSRRPNTSFCFLDIRSPGLGDTAMYLCATSRDPGELAKNIQYFGAGTRLSVL.

CDR3 DNA sequence: TGCAGCGTTGACCCGGGGGACACTGAAGCTTTCTTT. Translated: CSVDPGDTEAFF. The V and J genes are TRBV29-1 and TRBJ1-1, with D perhaps TRBD1 (5 bases). Trimming removed 3 bases at V and 3 bases at J, with 8 bases between. Per the germline V gene, CDR1 is SQVTM and CDR2 is ANQGSEA. The CDR3 sequence is 12 residues long.

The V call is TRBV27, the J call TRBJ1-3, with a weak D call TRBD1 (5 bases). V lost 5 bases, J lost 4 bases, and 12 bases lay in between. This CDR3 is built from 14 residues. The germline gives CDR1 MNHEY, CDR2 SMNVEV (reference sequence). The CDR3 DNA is TGTGCCAGCAGTGGGGGGTCTCGGGGAAACACCATATATTTT. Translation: CASSGGSRGNTIYF.

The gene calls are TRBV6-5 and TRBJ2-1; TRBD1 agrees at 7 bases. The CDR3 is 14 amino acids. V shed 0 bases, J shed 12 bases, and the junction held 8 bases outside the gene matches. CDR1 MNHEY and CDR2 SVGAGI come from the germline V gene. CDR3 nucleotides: TGTGCCAGCAGTTACTCAACAGGGGTCGACTCGCAGTTCTTC. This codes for CASSYSTGVDSQFF.

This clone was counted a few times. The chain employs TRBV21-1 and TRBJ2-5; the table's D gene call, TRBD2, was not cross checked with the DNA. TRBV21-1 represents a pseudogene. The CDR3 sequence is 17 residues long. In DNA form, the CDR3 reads TGTGCCAGCAGCAAAGACCGGGGAGGTATATACCAAGAGACCCAGTACTTC. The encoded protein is CASSKDRGGIYQETQYF.

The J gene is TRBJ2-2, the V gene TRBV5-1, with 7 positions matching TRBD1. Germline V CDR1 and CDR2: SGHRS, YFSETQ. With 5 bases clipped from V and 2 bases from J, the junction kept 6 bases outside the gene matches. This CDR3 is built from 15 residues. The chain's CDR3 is CASSSGGGNTGELFF. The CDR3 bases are TGCGCCAGCAGTTCAGGGGGTGGTAACACCGGGGAGCTGTTTTTT.

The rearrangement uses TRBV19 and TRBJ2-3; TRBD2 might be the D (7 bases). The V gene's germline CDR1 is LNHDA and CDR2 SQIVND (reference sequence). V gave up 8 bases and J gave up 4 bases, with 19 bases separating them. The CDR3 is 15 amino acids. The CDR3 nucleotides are TGTGCCAGTCGATATGAGCGGGACATGGCAGATACGCAGTATTTT. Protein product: CASRYERDMADTQYF.

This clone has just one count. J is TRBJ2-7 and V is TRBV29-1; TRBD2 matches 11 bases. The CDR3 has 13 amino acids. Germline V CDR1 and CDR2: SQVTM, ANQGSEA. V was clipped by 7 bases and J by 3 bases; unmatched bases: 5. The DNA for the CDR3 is TGCAGCGCCGGACTAGCGGGTCGCTACGAGCAGTACTTC. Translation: CSAGLAGRYEQYF.

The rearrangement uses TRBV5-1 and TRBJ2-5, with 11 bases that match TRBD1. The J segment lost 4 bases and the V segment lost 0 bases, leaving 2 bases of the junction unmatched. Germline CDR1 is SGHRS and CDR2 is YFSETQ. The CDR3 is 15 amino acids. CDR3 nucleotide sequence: TGCGCCAGCAGCTTGGCGGACAGGGGGCGAGAGACCCAGTACTTC. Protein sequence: CASSLADRGRETQYF.